The 26 T cell receptor beta chains below all came from one sample that was sequenced in a study of blood T cells in healthy people across ages. Combining a sample-barcoded 5' primer with a J-beta primer mix, a second PCR ran for about 7 to 12 cycles. TCRdb used MiXCR to reprocess the 5' RACE reads, holding one entry per CDR3 protein. The sample has 1,800,000 or so distinct CDR3 sequences; around 42% are singletons. The sequencing sample was made of blood. Every receptor here comes from a human donor in good health.

The V and J genes are TRBV5-5 and TRBJ2-7; D perhaps matches TRBD2 (6 bases). V was trimmed by 4 bases and J by 0 bases, leaving 14 bases between them. CDR3 length: 15 residues. Germline V gene data show CDR1 as SGHKS and CDR2 as YYEKEE (reference sequence). The CDR3 spells CASSVRGGNSYEQYF. In DNA form, the CDR3 reads TGTGCCAGCAGCGTGCGCGGAGGGAACTCCTACGAGCAGTACTTC.

The rearrangement links TRBV4-2 to TRBJ2-3; tentative D call: TRBD2 (6 bases). This CDR3 spans 14 amino acids. Germline CDR1 reads LGHNA; CDR2 reads YNFKEQ. The ends were cut back, 3 bases at V and 4 bases at J, with 11 bases in the middle. Here the CDR3 reads CASSHPGESDTQYF. CDR3 nucleotide sequence: TGTGCCAGCAGCCATCCGGGGGAGTCAGATACGCAGTATTTT.

This sequence joins TRBV7-6 and TRBJ2-5; TRBD1 matches at 8 bases. The CDR3 covers 14 residues. Germline CDR1 and CDR2: SGHVS and FNYEAQ. J gave up 9 bases and V 5 bases, and 11 bases lay outside the gene matches. CDR3 protein: CASSKDRDRRAQYF. The CDR3 DNA follows: TGTGCCAGCAGCAAAGACCGGGACAGGCGGGCCCAGTACTTC.

There are a few counts of this clonotype. This chain uses TRBV29-1 with TRBJ2-5; 7 bases line up with TRBD1. The CDR3 covers 12 residues. V lost 6 bases and J lost 2; bases outside the gene matches: 3. CDR1 and CDR2 from the germline V gene are SQVTM and ANQGSEA. For the CDR3, the DNA is TGCAGCGTCACAGGGGTTCAAGAGACCCAGTACTTC. Its protein product is CSVTGVQETQYF.

The V gene is TRBV7-9, the J gene TRBJ2-1; either TRBD1 or TRBD2 may fit D (5 bases each). This CDR3 region has 15 residues. With 6 bases removed from V and 8 bases from J, the gap between germline ends came to 20 bases. Germline V gives CDR1 SEHNR, CDR2 FQNEAQ (reference sequence). The CDR3 nucleotides read TGTGCCAGCAGACCTGGGGACGGATTTGGGTATGAGCAGTTCTTC. Its protein product is CASRPGDGFGYEQFF.

This clonotype was picked up a small number of times. This chain joins TRBV4-1 and TRBJ1-2, with a possible D match to TRBD1 (5 bases). This CDR3 region has 15 residues. V lost 1 base, J lost 3 bases, and 12 bases lay in between. Germline V gives CDR1 MGHRA, CDR2 YSYEKL. The CDR3 reads CASSQVLGEDYGYTF. DNA of the CDR3: TGCGCCAGCAGCCAAGTTTTAGGGGAGGACTATGGCTACACCTTC.

V and J are TRBV6-6 and TRBJ2-3, with D hard to call. The CDR3 totals 13 residues. Trimming stripped 8 bases from V and 0 bases from J, with 9 bases between. Germline V gives CDR1 MNHNY, CDR2 SVGAGI (reference sequence). For the CDR3, the DNA is TGTGCCAGCCGACCCCTAAGCACAGATACGCAGTATTTT. This translates into CASRPLSTDTQYF.

In this sample, this clonotype turned up a few times. The V call is TRBV7-2, the J call TRBJ2-3; 9 nucleotides agree with TRBD2. CDR1 SGHTA and CDR2 FQGNSA come from the germline V gene. The junction had 3 bases not matched to a gene; V was cut back by 0 bases and J by 2 bases. The CDR3 extends over 16 amino acids. CDR3 residues: CASSLAQRGDTDTQYF. The CDR3 DNA sequence: TGTGCCAGCAGCTTAGCCCAGCGGGGGGACACAGATACGCAGTATTTT. Combining the CDR3 with reference TRBV7-2 and TRBJ2-3 gives the whole variable domain GAGVSQSPSNKVTEKGKDVELRCDPISGHTALYWYRQSLGQGLEFLIYFQGNSAPDKSGLPSDRFSAERTGGSVSTLTIQRTQQEDSAVYLCASSLAQRGDTDTQYFGPGTRLTVL.

This clonotype has more than one count but fewer than ten. The chain joins TRBV19 to TRBJ1-6; 9 nucleotides agree with TRBD1. Unmatched junction bases numbered 7, after V lost 5 bases and J lost 8 bases. Per germline, CDR1 LNHDA and CDR2 SQIVND (reference sequence). The CDR3 has 15 amino acids. The CDR3 loop is CASSVTGGADSPLHF. The CDR3 nucleotides are TGTGCCAGTAGTGTCACAGGGGGCGCGGATTCACCCCTCCACTTT.

This clonotype was counted only a few times. This chain joins TRBV5-5 and TRBJ2-7; 7 bases match TRBD2. This CDR3 has 16 residues. Looked up from germline, CDR1 is SGHKS and CDR2 is YYEKEE (reference sequence). The junction had 14 bases not matched to a gene; V was cut back by 4 bases and J by 4 bases. The CDR3 nucleotides are TGTGCCAGCAGCCAACCTCCGGGACTACATCAATACGAGCAGTACTTC. Residues: CASSQPPGLHQYEQYF. The full variable domain, its missing parts supplied by reference TRBV5-5 and TRBJ2-7, is DAGVTQSPTHLIKTRGQQVTLRCSPISGHKSVSWYQQVLGQGPQFIFQYYEKEERGRGNFPDRFSARQFPNYSSELNVNALLLGDSALYLCASSQPPGLHQYEQYFGPGTRLTVT.

The chain employs TRBV7-3 and TRBJ2-1, with a tentative D call TRBD1 (7 bases). V shed 5 bases and J shed 9 bases, with 20 bases lying between them. The germline gives CDR1 SGHTA, CDR2 FQGTGA. The length of the CDR3 is 15 residues. This CDR3 reads CASSPLSRGATEQFF. The CDR3 DNA reads TGTGCCAGCAGCCCCCTAAGCAGGGGGGCGACTGAGCAGTTCTTC.

The chain recombines TRBV20-1 with TRBJ1-6, with D unresolved. The CDR3 is 14 residues long. CDR1 DFQATT and CDR2 SNEGSKA come from the germline V gene (reference sequence). Trimming removed 6 bases from V and 9 bases from J, with 18 bases in between. CDR3 sequence (DNA): TGCAGTGCCTCCGCCCGCAGGCCGAGTTCACCCCTCCACTTT. Encoded protein: CSASARRPSSPLHF.

Only a few counts were recorded for this clonotype. This rearrangement joins TRBV20-1 to TRBJ2-3; D is unresolved. The CDR3 loop spans 11 amino acids. Germline V gives CDR1 DFQATT, CDR2 SNEGSKA (reference sequence). Trimming removed 6 bases from V and 8 bases from J, with 12 bases in between. The CDR3, as DNA: TGCAGTGCCGAGGTCGTACCTACGCAGTATTTT. The encoded protein is CSAEVVPTQYF.

This clonotype was counted many times. DNA for the CDR3: TGTGCCAGCAGTTCCCCTGATTTGCCGGGGGGTAGCTACAATGAGCAGTTCTTC. Translation gives CASSSPDLPGGSYNEQFF. This rearrangement joins TRBV6-5 to TRBJ2-1; 7 nucleotides agree with TRBD2. Per the germline V gene, CDR1 is MNHEY and CDR2 is SVGAGI. The CDR3 spans 18 residues. The ends lost 4 bases at V and 3 bases at J; junction bases unmatched: 15.

The sample holds a few counts of this clonotype. V and J are TRBV29-1 and TRBJ2-1, with D perhaps matching TRBD1 (5 bases). The V gene's germline CDR1 is SQVTM and CDR2 ANQGSEA. The CDR3 has 12 amino acids. The V and J ends lost 5 bases and 4 bases respectively, with 9 bases between them. The CDR3 DNA sequence: TGCAGCGTTAACCCAGGGTACAATGAGCAGTTCTTC. Protein product: CSVNPGYNEQFF.

The table lists this clonotype with many counts. One end of the junction varies from germline; a read error may be responsible. This chain connects TRBV5-1 to TRBJ2-3; perhaps TRBD2 as D (6 bases). Germline lookup yields CDR1 SGHRS and CDR2 YFSETQ. The CDR3 is 14 amino acids. This CDR3 is CASSLGGTTDTQYF. DNA of the CDR3: TGTGCCAGCAGCCTCGGGGGAACCACAGATACGCAGTATTTT. The complete variable domain, with remaining parts taken from reference TRBV5-1 and TRBJ2-3, reads KAGVTQTPRYLIKTRGQQVTLSCSPISGHRSVSWYQQTPGQGLQFLFEYFSETQRNKGNFPGRFSGRQFSNSRSEMNVSTLELGDSALYLCASSLGGTTDTQYFGPGTRLTVL.

This clonotype has more than one count but fewer than ten. This chain joins TRBV4-3 and TRBJ2-7; the match to TRBD1 covers 9 bases. The end of the DNA fits TRBJ2-5 better, so the J call may be wrong. There are 18 residues in the CDR3. Germline V gives CDR1 LGHNA, CDR2 YSLEER. For the CDR3, the DNA is TGCGCCAGCAGCCACATCCTTCCGGACAGGGGAACTCAGGAGACCCAGTACTTC. Its protein product is CASSHILPDRGTQETQYF.

The chain joins TRBV20-1 to TRBJ1-3; no firm D call. CDR3 size: 14 residues. Germline CDR1 DFQATT, CDR2 SNEGSKA (reference sequence). Trimming left V 3 bases short and J 0 bases short, with 9 bases between. The CDR3: CSAREGNSGNTIYF. The CDR3 nucleotides are TGCAGTGCTAGGGAGGGAAACTCTGGAAACACCATATATTTT.

This clonotype was found a few times. The chain has TRBV7-2 and TRBJ2-3, with 9 bases fitting TRBD2. The CDR3 is made up of 16 amino acids. The V segment lost 7 bases and the J segment 4 bases; nucleotides outside the gene matches: 12. Germline-derived CDR1 and CDR2 are SGHTA and FQGNSA. The CDR3 nucleotides are TGTGCCAGCACTCTGGGGCGGGGGGGTAGGTCAGATACGCAGTATTTT. Encoded protein: CASTLGRGGRSDTQYF.

In this sample, this clonotype turned up a few times. The chain links TRBV4-1 to TRBJ2-1; tentative D call: TRBD2 (6 bases). The germline V and J ends were trimmed by 4 bases and 4 bases, with 14 bases remaining between them. CDR1 is MGHRA, CDR2 YSYEKL, per germline. The CDR3 totals 15 residues. CDR3 protein: CASSPRDFSYNEQFF. CDR3 in DNA: TGCGCCAGCAGCCCTCGGGACTTCTCTTACAATGAGCAGTTCTTC.

This clonotype was detected only a few times. J is TRBJ2-1 and V is TRBV5-4; a possible D gene is TRBD2 (6 bases). The CDR3 covers 17 residues. Trimming stripped 0 bases from V and 2 bases from J, with 15 bases between. Germline values: CDR1 SGHNT, CDR2 YYREEE (reference sequence). The CDR3 nucleotides read TGTGCCAGCAGCTTGGGGGGCGGGGCAGTGGCCTACAATGAGCAGTTCTTC. Translated, it gives CASSLGGGAVAYNEQFF.

This clonotype was seen only once. V usage is TRBV19 and J usage is TRBJ2-1; D perhaps matches TRBD2 (5 bases). Germline CDR1 reads LNHDA; CDR2 reads SQIVND (reference sequence). The V end was cut by 4 bases, the J end by 8 bases, with 21 bases between. This CDR3 region has 16 residues. CDR3 DNA sequence: TGTGCCAGTAGTACCCATTCTAGCAACGAAGCGGATGAGCAGTTCTTC. Its protein product is CASSTHSSNEADEQFF.

The sample holds a few counts of this clonotype. The chain links TRBV3-1 to TRBJ1-6; no definite D call. The germline gives CDR1 LGHDT, CDR2 YNNKEL (reference sequence). This CDR3 comprises 15 residues. V shed 2 bases and J shed 7 bases, with 12 bases lying between them. The CDR3 loop is CASSQSLGQNSPLHF. For the CDR3, the DNA is TGTGCCAGCAGCCAAAGTTTGGGCCAAAATTCACCCCTCCACTTT.

The rearrangement joins TRBV27 to TRBJ1-2; 8 bases line up with TRBD1. Unmatched junction bases numbered 10, after V lost 6 bases and J lost 4 bases. Germline assignment: CDR1 MNHEY and CDR2 SMNVEV (reference sequence). This CDR3 is built from 15 residues. The CDR3 nucleotides are TGTGCCAGCAGGTTAACCGGGACAGGTACCTATGGCTACACCTTC. Protein: CASRLTGTGTYGYTF.

This clonotype was detected ten times or more. The V call is TRBV29-1, the J call TRBJ1-1, with D unclear. CDR3 size: 11 residues. Germline lookup yields CDR1 SQVTM and CDR2 ANQGSEA. V was shortened by 7 bases and J by 6 bases, with 12 bases between the two germline ends. As DNA, the CDR3 is TGCAGCGGTGCACTCCCCGCTGAAGCTTTCTTT. Translated, it gives CSGALPAEAFF.

This clonotype was detected ten times or more. The V gene is TRBV20-1, the J gene TRBJ1-2; D remains ambiguous. V shed 2 bases and J shed 4 bases, with 5 bases lying between them. Germline-derived CDR1 and CDR2 are DFQATT and SNEGSKA (reference sequence). The length of the CDR3 is 11 residues. The CDR3 protein is CSARTGYGYTF. The CDR3 nucleotides are TGCAGTGCTAGAACTGGCTATGGCTACACCTTC.